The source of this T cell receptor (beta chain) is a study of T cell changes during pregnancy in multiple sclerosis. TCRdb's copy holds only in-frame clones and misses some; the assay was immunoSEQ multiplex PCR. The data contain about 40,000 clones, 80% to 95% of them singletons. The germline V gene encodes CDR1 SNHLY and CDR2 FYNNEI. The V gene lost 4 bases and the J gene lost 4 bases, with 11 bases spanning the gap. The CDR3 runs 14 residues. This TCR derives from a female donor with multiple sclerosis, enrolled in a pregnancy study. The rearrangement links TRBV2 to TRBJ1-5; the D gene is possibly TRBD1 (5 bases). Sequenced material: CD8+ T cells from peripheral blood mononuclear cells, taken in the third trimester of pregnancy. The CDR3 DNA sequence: TGTGCCAGCAGTGTTTCAGGGTATAATCAGCCCCAGCATTTT. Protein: CASSVSGYNQPQHF.